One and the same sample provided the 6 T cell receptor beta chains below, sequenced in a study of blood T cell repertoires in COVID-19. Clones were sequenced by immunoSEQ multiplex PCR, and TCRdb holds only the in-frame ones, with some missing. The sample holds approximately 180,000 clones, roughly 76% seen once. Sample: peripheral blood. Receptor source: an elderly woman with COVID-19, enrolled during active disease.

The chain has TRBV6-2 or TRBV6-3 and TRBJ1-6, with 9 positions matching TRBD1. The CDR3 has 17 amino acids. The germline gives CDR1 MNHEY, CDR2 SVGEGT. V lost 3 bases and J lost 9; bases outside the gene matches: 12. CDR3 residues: CASSYSFKDRGGSPLHF. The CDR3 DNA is TGTGCCAGCAGTTATTCCTTCAAGGACAGGGGTGGTTCACCCCTCCACTTT.

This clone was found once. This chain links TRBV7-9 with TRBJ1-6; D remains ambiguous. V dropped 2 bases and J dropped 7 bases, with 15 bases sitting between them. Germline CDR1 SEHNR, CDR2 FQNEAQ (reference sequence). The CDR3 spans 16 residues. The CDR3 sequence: CASSLYISPGNSPLHF. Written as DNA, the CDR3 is TGTGCCAGCAGCTTATATATTTCCCCGGGGAATTCACCCCTCCACTTT.

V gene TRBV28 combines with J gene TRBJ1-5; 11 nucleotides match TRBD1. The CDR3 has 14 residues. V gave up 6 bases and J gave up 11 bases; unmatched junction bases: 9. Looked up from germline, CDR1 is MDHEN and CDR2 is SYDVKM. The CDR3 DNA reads TGTGCCAGCAGCATTATTGGGACAGGGGGGACCCAGCATTTT. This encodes CASSIIGTGGTQHF.

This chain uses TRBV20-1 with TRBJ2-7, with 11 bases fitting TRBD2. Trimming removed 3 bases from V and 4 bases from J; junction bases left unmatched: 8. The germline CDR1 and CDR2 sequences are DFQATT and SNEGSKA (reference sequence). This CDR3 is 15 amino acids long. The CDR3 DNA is TGCAGTGCTAGTAGATCGACTAGCGGGATTTACGAGCAGTACTTC. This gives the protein CSASRSTSGIYEQYF.

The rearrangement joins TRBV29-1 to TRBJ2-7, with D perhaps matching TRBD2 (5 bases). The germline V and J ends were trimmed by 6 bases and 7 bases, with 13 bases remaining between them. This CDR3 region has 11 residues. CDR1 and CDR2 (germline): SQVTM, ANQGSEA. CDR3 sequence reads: CSVGSYGEQYF. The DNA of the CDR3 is TGCAGCGTGGGGAGCTACGGGGAGCAGTACTTC.

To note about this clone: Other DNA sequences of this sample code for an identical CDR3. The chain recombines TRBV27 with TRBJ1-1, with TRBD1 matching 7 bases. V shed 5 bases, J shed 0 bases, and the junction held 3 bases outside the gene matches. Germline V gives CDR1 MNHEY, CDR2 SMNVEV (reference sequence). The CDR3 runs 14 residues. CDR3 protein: CASSLQGLNTEAFF. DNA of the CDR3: TGTGCCAGCAGTCTACAGGGGTTGAACACTGAAGCTTTCTTT.